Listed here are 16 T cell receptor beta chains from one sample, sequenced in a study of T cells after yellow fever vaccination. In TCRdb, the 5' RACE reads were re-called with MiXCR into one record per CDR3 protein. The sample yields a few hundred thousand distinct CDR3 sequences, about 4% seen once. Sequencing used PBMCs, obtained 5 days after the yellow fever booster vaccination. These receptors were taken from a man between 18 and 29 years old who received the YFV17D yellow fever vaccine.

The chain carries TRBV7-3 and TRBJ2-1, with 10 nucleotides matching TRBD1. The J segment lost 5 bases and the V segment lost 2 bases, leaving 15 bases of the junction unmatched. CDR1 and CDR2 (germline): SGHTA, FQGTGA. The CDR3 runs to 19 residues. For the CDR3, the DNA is TGTGCCAGCAGCTTATATGCGGGGTATTGGGGGACAGGGGACAATGAGCAGTTCTTC. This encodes CASSLYAGYWGTGDNEQFF.

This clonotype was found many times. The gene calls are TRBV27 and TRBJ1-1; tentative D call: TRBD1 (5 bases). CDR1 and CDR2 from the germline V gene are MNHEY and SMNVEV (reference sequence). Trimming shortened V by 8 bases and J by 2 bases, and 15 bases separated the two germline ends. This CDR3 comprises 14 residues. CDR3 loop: CASGRTLLNTEAFF. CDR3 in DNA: TGTGCCAGCGGTAGGACACTTTTAAACACTGAAGCTTTCTTT.

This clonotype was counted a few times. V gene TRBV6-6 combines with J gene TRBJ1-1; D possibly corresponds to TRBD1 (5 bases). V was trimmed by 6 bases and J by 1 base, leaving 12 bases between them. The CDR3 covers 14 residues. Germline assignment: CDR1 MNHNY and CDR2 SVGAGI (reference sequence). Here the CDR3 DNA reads TGTGCCAGCAGCCTCTCAACAGGGAACACTGAAGCTTTCTTT. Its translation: CASSLSTGNTEAFF.

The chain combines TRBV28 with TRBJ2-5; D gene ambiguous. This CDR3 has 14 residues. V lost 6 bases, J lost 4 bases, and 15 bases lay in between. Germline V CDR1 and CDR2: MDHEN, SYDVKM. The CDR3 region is CASRMMGSGETQYF. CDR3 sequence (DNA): TGTGCCAGCAGAATGATGGGGTCGGGAGAGACCCAGTACTTC. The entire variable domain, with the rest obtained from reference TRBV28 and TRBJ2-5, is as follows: DVKVTQSSRYLVKRTGEKVFLECVQDMDHENMFWYRQDPGLGLRLIYFSYDVKMKEKGDIPEGYSVSREKKERFSLILESASTNQTSMYLCASRMMGSGETQYFGPGTRLLVL.

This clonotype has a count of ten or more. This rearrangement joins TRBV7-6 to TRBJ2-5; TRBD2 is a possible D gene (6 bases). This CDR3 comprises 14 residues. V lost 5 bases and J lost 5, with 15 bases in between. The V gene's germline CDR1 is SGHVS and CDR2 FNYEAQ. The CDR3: CASSAPGRGETQYF. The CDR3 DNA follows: TGTGCCAGCAGCGCGCCGGGACGGGGGGAGACCCAGTACTTC.

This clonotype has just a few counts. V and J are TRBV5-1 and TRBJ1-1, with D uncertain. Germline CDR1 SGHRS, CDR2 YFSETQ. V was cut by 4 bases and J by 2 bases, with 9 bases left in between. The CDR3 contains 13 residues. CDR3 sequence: CASSPERNTEAFF. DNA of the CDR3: TGCGCCAGCAGCCCCGAGCGAAACACTGAAGCTTTCTTT. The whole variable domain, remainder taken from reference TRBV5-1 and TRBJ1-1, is KAGVTQTPRYLIKTRGQQVTLSCSPISGHRSVSWYQQTPGQGLQFLFEYFSETQRNKGNFPGRFSGRQFSNSRSEMNVSTLELGDSALYLCASSPERNTEAFFGQGTRLTVV.

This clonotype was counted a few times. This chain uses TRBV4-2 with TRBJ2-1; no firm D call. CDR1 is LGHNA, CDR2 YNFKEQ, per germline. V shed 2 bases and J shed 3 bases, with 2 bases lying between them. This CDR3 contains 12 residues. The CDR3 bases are TGTGCCAGCAGCCAATACTACAATGAGCAGTTCTTC. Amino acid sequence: CASSQYYNEQFF.

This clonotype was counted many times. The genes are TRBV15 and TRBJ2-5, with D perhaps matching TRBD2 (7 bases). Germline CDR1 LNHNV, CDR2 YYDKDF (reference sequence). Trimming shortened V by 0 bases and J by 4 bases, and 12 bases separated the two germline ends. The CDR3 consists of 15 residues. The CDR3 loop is CATSRDRGAGETQYF. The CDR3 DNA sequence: TGTGCCACCAGCAGAGATCGGGGGGCAGGAGAGACCCAGTACTTC.

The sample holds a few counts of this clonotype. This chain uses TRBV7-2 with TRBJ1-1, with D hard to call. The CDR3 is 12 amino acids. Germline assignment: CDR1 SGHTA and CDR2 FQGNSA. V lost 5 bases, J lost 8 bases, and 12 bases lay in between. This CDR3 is CASSRSLVEAFF. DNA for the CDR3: TGTGCCAGCAGCCGTTCCCTAGTAGAAGCTTTCTTT.

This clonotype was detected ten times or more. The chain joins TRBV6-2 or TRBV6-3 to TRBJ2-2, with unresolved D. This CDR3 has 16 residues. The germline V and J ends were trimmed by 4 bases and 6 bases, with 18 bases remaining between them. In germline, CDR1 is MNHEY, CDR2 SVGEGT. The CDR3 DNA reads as TGTGCCAGCAGTTTGGGGATCCCTTGGGAACCCGGGGAGCTGTTTTTT. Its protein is CASSLGIPWEPGELFF.

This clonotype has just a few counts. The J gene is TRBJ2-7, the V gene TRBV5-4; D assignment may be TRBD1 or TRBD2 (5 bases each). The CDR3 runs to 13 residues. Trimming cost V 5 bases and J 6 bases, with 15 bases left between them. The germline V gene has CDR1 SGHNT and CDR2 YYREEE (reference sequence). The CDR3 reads CASRPGTEGEQYV. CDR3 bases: TGTGCCAGCAGGCCCGGGACGGAAGGCGAGCAGTACGTC.

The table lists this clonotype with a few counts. Here the CDR3 DNA reads TGCAGTGCTAGGGGGGACCTTTCTGGGGCCAACGTCCTGACTTTC. Translating gives CSARGDLSGANVLTF. J is TRBJ2-6 and V is TRBV20-1; D is tentatively TRBD1 or TRBD2 (5 bases each). Trimming shortened V by 3 bases and J by 1 base, and 10 bases separated the two germline ends. The CDR3 extends over 15 amino acids. Germline CDR1 DFQATT, CDR2 SNEGSKA (reference sequence).

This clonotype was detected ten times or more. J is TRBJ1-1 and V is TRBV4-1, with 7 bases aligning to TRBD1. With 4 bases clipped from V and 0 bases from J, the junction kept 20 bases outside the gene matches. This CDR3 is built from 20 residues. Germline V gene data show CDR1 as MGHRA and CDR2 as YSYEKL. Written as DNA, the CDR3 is TGCGCCAGCAGCCCACGGCAGGGGGTACGTACCACGGAAATGAACACTGAAGCTTTCTTT. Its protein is CASSPRQGVRTTEMNTEAFF.

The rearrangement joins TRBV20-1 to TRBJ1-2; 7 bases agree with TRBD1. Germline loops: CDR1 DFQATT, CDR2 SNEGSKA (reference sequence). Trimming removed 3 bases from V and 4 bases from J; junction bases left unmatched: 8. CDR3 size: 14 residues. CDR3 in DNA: TGCAGTGCTAGTGGGAGGGGGCGCCGCTATGGCTACACCTTC. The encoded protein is CSASGRGRRYGYTF.

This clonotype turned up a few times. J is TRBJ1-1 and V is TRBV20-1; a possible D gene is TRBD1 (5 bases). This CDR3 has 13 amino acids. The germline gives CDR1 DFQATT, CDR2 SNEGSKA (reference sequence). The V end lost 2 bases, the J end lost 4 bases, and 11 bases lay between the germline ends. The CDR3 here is CSARQGGATEAFF. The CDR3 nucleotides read TGCAGTGCTAGACAGGGAGGGGCCACTGAAGCTTTCTTT.

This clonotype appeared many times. In DNA, the CDR3 is TGTGCCAGCAGTAAAGAACAGGGGGCTCTCGGTGGCTACACCTTC. The encoded protein is CASSKEQGALGGYTF. The gene calls are TRBV27 and TRBJ1-2; 9 bases line up with TRBD1. CDR3 length equals 15 residues. V lost 5 bases, J lost 7 bases, and 11 bases stayed unmatched. Germline values: CDR1 MNHEY, CDR2 SMNVEV (reference sequence).